One sample yielded the 25 T cell receptor beta chains listed below, sequenced in a study of T cell repertoires in ileal Crohn's disease. Produced via immunoSEQ multiplex PCR; TCRdb's table is partial and in-frame only. The sample yields more than 8,500 clones, about 80% seen once. Time point denoted: neoterminal ileum biopsy at postoperative endoscopy, about 6 months after surgery. Material: ileal tissue. The receptors here all came from an adult with Crohn's disease.

This sequence joins TRBV19 and TRBJ2-5; D is possibly TRBD1 (7 bases). The CDR3 totals 17 residues. The germline gives CDR1 LNHDA, CDR2 SQIVND (reference sequence). V dropped 5 bases and J dropped 7 bases, with 26 bases sitting between them. The CDR3 here is CASSPSEQEIRGATQYF. The CDR3 nucleotides read TGTGCCAGTAGTCCGAGCGAACAGGAGATCAGGGGGGCGACCCAGTACTTC.

The V call is TRBV7-9, the J call TRBJ1-2; possible D gene TRBD1, 6 bases. Germline CDR1 and CDR2: SEHNR and FQNEAQ (reference sequence). V was pared by 0 bases and J by 8 bases, with 25 bases between. The CDR3 totals 18 residues. The CDR3 loop is CASSLARTDRLNRFGYTF. The CDR3, as DNA: TGTGCCAGCAGCTTAGCTAGGACAGATCGTTTAAACCGATTCGGCTACACCTTC.

The rearrangement uses TRBV25-1 and TRBJ1-4; 7 bases fit TRBD1. This CDR3 is 16 amino acids long. V shed 6 bases, J shed 5 bases, and the junction held 12 bases outside the gene matches. Germline V CDR1 and CDR2: MGHDK, SYGVNS. For the CDR3, the DNA is TGTGCCAGCAGCGGGAGACAGGGCTTTCCCAATGAAAAACTGTTTTTT. Translating it yields CASSGRQGFPNEKLFF.

V usage is TRBV18 and J usage is TRBJ1-2; D is possibly TRBD1 (6 bases). The CDR3 has 14 residues. V was cut by 2 bases and J by 3 bases, with 10 bases left in between. CDR1 and CDR2 (germline): KGHSH, LQKENI. The CDR3 is CASSPRGGDYGYTF. CDR3 DNA: TGTGCCAGCTCACCAAGGGGGGGCGACTATGGCTACACCTTC.

This clone turned up a few times. The CDR3 region has the DNA TGTGCCAGCAGCTTTTTTTTAGCGGGGGTCTGGAATGAGCAGTTCTTC. This gives the protein CASSFFLAGVWNEQFF. The chain combines TRBV7-6 with TRBJ2-1; 9 bases match TRBD2. The junction had 10 bases not matched to a gene; V was cut back by 3 bases and J by 7 bases. CDR1 SGHVS and CDR2 FNYEAQ come from the germline V gene. This CDR3 is 16 amino acids long.

The genes are TRBV6-4 and TRBJ2-6; D gene ambiguous. V lost 5 bases and J lost 0, with 8 bases in between. Per the germline V gene, CDR1 is MRHNA and CDR2 is SNTAGT. The CDR3 covers 15 residues. The CDR3 is CASSNSSSGANVLTF. As DNA, the CDR3 is TGTGCCAGCAGTAATTCGAGCTCTGGGGCCAACGTCCTGACTTTC.

The V call is TRBV30, the J call TRBJ2-7, with 15 nucleotides matching TRBD2. The J segment lost 6 bases and the V segment lost 4 bases, leaving 4 bases of the junction unmatched. Germline assignment: CDR1 GTSNPN and CDR2 SVGIG (reference sequence). The CDR3 has 14 residues. In DNA, the CDR3 is TGTGCCTGGATGGGACTAGCGGGAGGAGGCGAGCAGTACTTC. Amino acids: CAWMGLAGGGEQYF.

The J gene is TRBJ1-2, the V gene TRBV7-9, with D uncertain. This CDR3 comprises 14 residues. The V and J ends lost 5 bases and 6 bases respectively, with 16 bases between them. Germline V lookup: CDR1 SEHNR, CDR2 FQNEAQ (reference sequence). DNA for the CDR3: TGTGCCAGCAGCCTGGGTAGGCCGACACATGGCTACACCTTC. Its translation is CASSLGRPTHGYTF.

The chain employs TRBV10-3 and TRBJ2-5; D is perhaps TRBD2 (5 bases). The ends were cut back, 2 bases at V and 2 bases at J, with 9 bases in the middle. Germline V gene data show CDR1 as ENHRY and CDR2 as SYGVKD. This CDR3 spans 14 amino acids. In DNA, the CDR3 is TGTGCCATCAGTGAGGGTCGGGGTCAAGAGACCCAGTACTTC. Residues: CAISEGRGQETQYF.

The chain has TRBV4-1 and TRBJ2-2; 8 bases map to TRBD2. From germline, CDR1 is MGHRA and CDR2 YSYEKL. CDR3 length: 17 residues. V shed 4 bases and J 3 bases; nucleotides not matched to a gene: 10. The CDR3 loop reads CASSPPFSGAYTGELFF. DNA for the CDR3: TGCGCCAGCAGCCCCCCCTTTAGCGGGGCCTACACCGGGGAGCTGTTTTTT.

The rearrangement uses TRBV14 and TRBJ1-2; D is perhaps TRBD1 (6 bases). The CDR3 runs 13 residues. V was cut by 0 bases and J by 8 bases, with 10 bases left in between. Germline CDR1 reads SGHDN; CDR2 reads FVKESK. In DNA, the CDR3 is TGTGCCAGCAGCCAAGATCTCAGGGGCGGCTACACCTTC. It codes for CASSQDLRGGYTF.

The chain carries TRBV18 and TRBJ1-1; the D gene is possibly TRBD1 (6 bases). V was shortened by 2 bases and J by 5 bases, with 15 bases between the two germline ends. This CDR3 is 15 amino acids long. CDR1 and CDR2 (germline): KGHSH, LQKENI. This CDR3 reads CASSPTKQGTTEAFF. The CDR3 DNA reads TGTGCCAGCTCACCAACTAAACAGGGTACGACTGAAGCTTTCTTT.

V gene TRBV25-1 combines with J gene TRBJ2-3; tentatively, D is TRBD2 (6 bases). Germline CDR1 and CDR2: MGHDK and SYGVNS. The V end lost 1 base, the J end lost 8 bases, and 16 bases lay between the germline ends. This CDR3 is built from 15 residues. The DNA for the CDR3 is TGTGCCAGCAGTGAATCTAGCGCCTACGGGGGTACGCAGTATTTT. Protein sequence: CASSESSAYGGTQYF.

The J gene is TRBJ2-5, the V gene TRBV7-9, with 8 bases identical to TRBD2. The CDR3 totals 18 residues. V lost 1 base and J lost 2; bases outside the gene matches: 12. The V gene's germline CDR1 is SEHNR and CDR2 FQNEAQ (reference sequence). CDR3 coding DNA: TGTGCCAGCAGCTTAGGTGTCGGGGGGGGATCGAATCAAGAGACCCAGTACTTC. Its translation: CASSLGVGGGSNQETQYF.

The gene calls are TRBV2 and TRBJ2-7; a possible D gene is TRBD1 (6 bases). Germline loops: CDR1 SNHLY, CDR2 FYNNEI. This CDR3 comprises 11 residues. V lost 6 bases and J 7 bases, leaving 10 bases between the germline ends. The CDR3 DNA follows: TGTGCCAGCAGGAAAGACAGGGAGCAGTACTTC. Translation: CASRKDREQYF.

This clone was observed a single time. V is TRBV2 and J is TRBJ1-5; 8 positions match TRBD1. The CDR3 sequence is 14 residues long. CDR1 SNHLY and CDR2 FYNNEI come from the germline V gene. Trimming at V came to 6 bases and at J to 6 bases, leaving 7 bases not matched to a gene. In nucleotides, the CDR3 is TGTGCCAGCAGAGACGACAGGGGACTTCAGCCCCAGCATTTT. Its translation is CASRDDRGLQPQHF.

The chain is built from TRBV6-6 and TRBJ1-2; D might be TRBD1 (6 bases). This CDR3 region has 15 residues. Germline V CDR1 and CDR2: MNHNY, SVGAGI (reference sequence). Trimming took 4 bases from V and 5 from J, leaving 17 bases between them. The DNA of the CDR3 is TGTGCCAGCAGTTGCACGACAGGACTTCGGTATGGCTACACCTTC. Its protein product is CASSCTTGLRYGYTF.

The sample holds a few counts of this clone. The gene calls are TRBV28 and TRBJ1-5, with a weak D call TRBD1 (5 bases). CDR1 is MDHEN and CDR2 is SYDVKM in the germline V gene. This CDR3 comprises 14 residues. V was shortened by 3 bases and J by 3 bases, with 9 bases between the two germline ends. The CDR3 is CASSFGGINQPQHF. The CDR3 DNA sequence: TGTGCCAGCAGTTTCGGGGGTATCAATCAGCCCCAGCATTTT.

The chain employs TRBV11-1 and TRBJ2-1; TRBD2 matches 7 bases. The CDR3 length is 14 residues. Germline V CDR1 and CDR2: SGHAT, FQDESV (reference sequence). V shed 1 base, J shed 7 bases, and the junction held 4 bases outside the gene matches. As DNA, the CDR3 is TGTGCCAGCAGCTTAGGCAGGGAGGGGAATGAGCAGTTCTTC. Its translation: CASSLGREGNEQFF.

This clone appeared a few times. V is TRBV6-1 and J is TRBJ1-5, with a tentative D call TRBD1 (6 bases). The CDR3 totals 13 residues. Trimming shortened V by 6 bases and J by 7 bases, and 13 bases separated the two germline ends. Germline V gene data show CDR1 as MNHNS and CDR2 as SASEGT. The CDR3 loop reads CASSPRDIQPQHF. Here the CDR3 DNA reads TGTGCCAGCAGCCCCCGGGACATCCAGCCCCAGCATTTT.

J is TRBJ2-6 and V is TRBV7-6; a weak D match, TRBD2 (5 bases). CDR3 size: 19 residues. The germline V gene has CDR1 SGHVS and CDR2 FNYEAQ. Trimming cost V 1 base and J 0 bases, with 16 bases left between them. The CDR3 DNA is TGTGCCAGCAGCTTAGGATTCTGGCGACGGGGCTCTGGGGCCAACGTCCTGACTTTC. It codes for CASSLGFWRRGSGANVLTF.

This chain connects TRBV15 to TRBJ2-3, with 9 bases matching TRBD2. Trimming cost V 1 base and J 1 base; bases outside gene matches: 3. This CDR3 contains 16 residues. The germline gives CDR1 LNHNV, CDR2 YYDKDF (reference sequence). CDR3 nucleotides: TGTGCCACCAGCAGAGCAGCGGGGGGCGGCACAGATACGCAGTATTTT. The encoded protein is CATSRAAGGGTDTQYF.

Remarks on this clone: Other DNA sequences of this sample code for an identical CDR3. V gene TRBV5-1 combines with J gene TRBJ2-5; 7 nucleotides match TRBD1. V shed 3 bases, J shed 8 bases, and the junction held 10 bases outside the gene matches. Germline V lookup: CDR1 SGHRS, CDR2 YFSETQ. This CDR3 comprises 14 residues. This CDR3 reads CASSSGQVPYTQYF. CDR3 bases: TGCGCCAGCAGCTCCGGACAGGTACCGTACACCCAGTACTTC.

The chain recombines TRBV9 with TRBJ2-1; 8 nucleotides agree with TRBD2. From germline, CDR1 is SGDLS and CDR2 YYNGEE. The CDR3 covers 18 residues. V shed 0 bases and J 4 bases; nucleotides not matched to a gene: 12. The CDR3 region is CASSVAPSRGLVYNEQFF. CDR3 DNA sequence: TGTGCCAGCAGCGTAGCCCCGAGTCGGGGACTAGTATACAATGAGCAGTTCTTC. Variable domain in full (rest from reference TRBV9 and TRBJ2-1): DSGVTQTPKHLITATGQRVTLRCSPRSGDLSVYWYQQSLDQGLQFLIQYYNGEERAKGNILERFSAQQFPDLHSELNLSSLELGDSALYFCASSVAPSRGLVYNEQFFGPGTRLTVL.

The chain links TRBV13 to TRBJ2-7; a weak D match, TRBD2 (6 bases). CDR3 size: 13 residues. V dropped 3 bases and J dropped 5 bases, with 11 bases sitting between them. The germline V gene encodes CDR1 PRHDT and CDR2 FYEKMQ (reference sequence). The CDR3 sequence: CASSLGRGHEQYF. The CDR3 nucleotides are TGTGCCAGCAGCTTGGGGCGGGGCCACGAGCAGTACTTC. The entire variable domain, with the rest obtained from reference TRBV13 and TRBJ2-7, is as follows: AAGVIQSPRHLIKEKRETATLKCYPIPRHDTVYWYQQGPGQDPQFLISFYEKMQSDKGSIPDRFSAQQFSDYHSELNMSSLELGDSALYFCASSLGRGHEQYFGPGTRLTVT.